This T cell receptor beta chain was captured by sequencing in a study of blood T cells in healthy people across ages. Study-wide results and limits: Age advanced and TCR beta diversity per million T cells fell, roughly linearly. No conclusive comparison of naive versus antigen-experienced cells was possible with unsorted PBMCs.

This clonotype was recorded a few times. Its target is not known. The CDR3 is made up of 14 amino acids. V was shortened by 3 bases and J by 8 bases, with 16 bases between the two germline ends. In germline, CDR1 is MDHEN, CDR2 SYDVKM. Each sample gave at least 7 million isolated PBMCs. A second PCR, run for about 7 to 11 cycles, used a sample-barcoded 5' primer plus a J-beta primer mix. Each cDNA was tagged by a template-switch adaptor containing 12 random nucleotides. Using its own MiXCR run on the 5' RACE reads, TCRdb lists one record per CDR3 protein. The sample lists under 2 million distinct CDR3 sequences, around 36% seen once, with roughly 10% in the top ten.

The rearrangement uses TRBV28 and TRBJ2-5; perhaps D is TRBD1 or TRBD2 (6 bases each). The TCR sequence derives from a woman in her 30s in good health. Sequenced sample: blood. The CDR3 nucleotides read TGTGCCAGCAGTTTGAGTGTAGGGGGAGGAACCCAGTACTTC. Its translation: CASSLSVGGGTQYF.